Given below is one TCR beta chain in context. The source of the sample is a study of shared clonotypes between healthy human individuals. Assay: immunoSEQ multiplex PCR; the TCRdb copy retains only in-frame clones and omits some. The sample records 2 million to 2.5 million clones, 80% to 95% being singletons. Sequencing was carried out using naive CD4+ T cells from PBMCs. Documented subset: CD45RA+ positively selected. The TCR originated in a man between 18 and 35 years old in good health. Some clones in this sample may be carry-over from other donors' samples.

The CDR3 region has the DNA TGTGCCAGCAGCTACCCAGTCCCAGCCAACACAGATACGCAGTATTTT. Translating it yields CASSYPVPANTDTQYF. The chain couples TRBV5-6 to TRBJ2-3; no reliable D call. The CDR3 has 16 residues. V was clipped by 3 bases and J by 2 bases, with 16 bases between them. Germline values: CDR1 SGHDT, CDR2 YYEEEE.